The rows below give T cell receptor beta chains drawn from one sample of a study of cytomegalovirus exposure and HLA in healthy donors. Sequencing was performed with immunoSEQ multiplex PCR; in TCRdb, only in-frame clones are kept and a portion is missing. Seen here are some 150,000 clones, 90% to 95% observed once, and the top ten hold about 0.7%. Sequencing was performed on PBMCs. These receptors were taken from a man aged 18 to 29 in good health and CMV-seronegative. The CDR3 runs from the conserved cysteine through the conserved F or W. D genes are given only for firm matches. Some rows mark clone size as missing; the rest say once, few, many or name a class of expanded clone.

j_call clone_size d_call v_call cdr3_nt cdr3_aa
TRBJ2-7 NA NA TRBV27 TGTGCCAGCAGTTTAGGTGGCGGGGGCAAGCAGTACTTC CASSLGGGGKQYF
TRBJ2-6 NA NA TRBV7-6 TGTGCCAGCAGCTTAAGAGGGGGCTCTGGGGCCAACGTCCTGACTTTC CASSLRGGSGANVLTF
TRBJ2-2 NA TRBD1 TRBV19 TGTGCCAGTAGTAGGGAGACAGGGCCCACCGGGGAGCTGTTTTTT CASSRETGPTGELFF
TRBJ2-3 NA TRBD1 TRBV6-1 TGTGCCAGCAGTAAAGACCGGGCAGGGGGTCGCACAGATACGCAGTATTTT CASSKDRAGGRTDTQYF
TRBJ1-4 NA TRBD1 TRBV6-5 TGTGCCAGCAGTTATGGGGACAGGGAGGTTGAAAAACTGTTTTTT CASSYGDREVEKLFF
TRBJ2-1 NA TRBD2 TRBV27 TGTGCCAGCAGTTTTTTGACTAGCGGGGGCTACAATGAGCAGTTCTTC CASSFLTSGGYNEQFF
TRBJ2-5 NA NA TRBV6-5 TGTGCCAGCCGCCCCCCTGGGCCGGAGACCCAGTACTTC CASRPPGPETQYF
TRBJ2-7 NA NA TRBV2 TGTGCCGTTCAGGGGATCTACGAGCAGTACTTC CAVQGIYEQYF
TRBJ2-7 NA NA TRBV7-9 TGTGCCAGCAGCGCGTGGGCGGGGGCTAGCTACGAGCAGTACTTC CASSAWAGASYEQYF
TRBJ1-3 NA NA TRBV30 TGTGCCTGGAGTGCCGTCTCTGGAAACACCATATATTTT CAWSAVSGNTIYF
TRBJ2-5 once NA TRBV9 TGTGCCAGCAGCGTAGACGGAGGGGAGACCCAGTACTTC CASSVDGGETQYF
TRBJ1-2 NA TRBD1 TRBV7-2 TGTGCCAGCAGCCCCGCGGGACAGGGGAGGGGTTACTATGGCTACACCTTC CASSPAGQGRGYYGYTF
TRBJ2-1 NA TRBD2 TRBV9 TGTGCCAGCAGCGTGACTAGCGGTGCGAGCAATGAGCAGTTCTTC CASSVTSGASNEQFF
TRBJ1-1 once NA TRBV6-5 TGTGCCAGCAGACCGTACGGGACTGAAGCTTTCTTT CASRPYGTEAFF